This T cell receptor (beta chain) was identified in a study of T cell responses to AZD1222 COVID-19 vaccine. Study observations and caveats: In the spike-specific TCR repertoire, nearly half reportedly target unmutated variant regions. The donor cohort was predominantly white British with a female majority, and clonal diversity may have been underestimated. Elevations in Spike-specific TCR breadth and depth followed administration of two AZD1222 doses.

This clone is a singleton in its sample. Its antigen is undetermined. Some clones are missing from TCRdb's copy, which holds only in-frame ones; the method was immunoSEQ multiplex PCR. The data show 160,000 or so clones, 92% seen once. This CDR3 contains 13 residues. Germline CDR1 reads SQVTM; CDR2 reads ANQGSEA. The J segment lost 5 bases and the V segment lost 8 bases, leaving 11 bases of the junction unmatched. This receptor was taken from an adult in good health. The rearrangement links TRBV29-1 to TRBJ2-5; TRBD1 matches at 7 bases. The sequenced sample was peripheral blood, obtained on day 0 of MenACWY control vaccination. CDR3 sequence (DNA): TGCAGCATTACGACAGGGACGTACGAGACCCAGTACTTC. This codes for CSITTGTYETQYF. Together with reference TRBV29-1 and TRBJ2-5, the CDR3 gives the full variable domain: SAVISQKPSRDICQRGTSLTIQCQVDSQVTMMFWYRQQPGQSLTLIATANQGSEATYESGFVIDKFPISRPNLTFSTLTVSNMSPEDSSIYLCSITTGTYETQYFGPGTRLLVL.